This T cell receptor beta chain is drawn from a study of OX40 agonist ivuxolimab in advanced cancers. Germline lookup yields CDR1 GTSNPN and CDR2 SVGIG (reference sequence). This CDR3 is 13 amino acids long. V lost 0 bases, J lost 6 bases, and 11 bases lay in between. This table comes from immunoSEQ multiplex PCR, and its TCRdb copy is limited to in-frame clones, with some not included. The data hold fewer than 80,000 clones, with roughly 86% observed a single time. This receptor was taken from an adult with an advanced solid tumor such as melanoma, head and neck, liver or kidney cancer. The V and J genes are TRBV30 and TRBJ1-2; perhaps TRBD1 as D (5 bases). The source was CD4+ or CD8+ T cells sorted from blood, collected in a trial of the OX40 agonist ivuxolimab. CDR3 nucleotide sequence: TGTGCCTGGAGTGTATCTTGGGGGAATGGCTACACCTTC. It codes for CAWSVSWGNGYTF.